The text below deals with one T cell receptor beta chain. There is no known antigen for this receptor. Base qualities are not recorded, but no much larger clone differs from it by a single base. These data originate in a study of blood T cell repertoires in COVID-19 (dated by TCRdb to 2020 to 2022). With respect to the entire study: Samples from collaborators originated in the United States, Italy and Spain and spanned both the acute and convalescent phases of COVID-19. Where available, HLA class I and class II types were taken from metadata supplied by the sample provider and were not determined by assay-based typing. The repertoires were released in a freely available public database intended as a resource for research on the immune response to SARS-CoV-2. Subjects who had been exposed to COVID-19, were actively infected with it, or had recovered from it provided the deeply sampled blood TCRbeta repertoires that made up the dataset. The material from the prospective study consisted of cDNA or gDNA derived from T cells, B-cell-depleted T cells, or PBMCs. The samples were drawn from two sources: the first 160 participants of the ongoing ImmuneRACE study, and 1,254 subjects contributed by 6 global collaborators. Nearly every sample came with metadata listing a de-identified subject ID, COVID-19 status, age in years and sex.

The immunoSEQ Assay, a bias-controlled multiplex PCR, was used to amplify TCRbeta CDR3 regions from genomic DNA. As for how the authors treated the data: Within the assay, amplification of reference gene primers was used to estimate how many nucleated cells each sample contained. To quantify the absolute abundance of each unique TCRbeta CDR3 rearrangement, sequence reads were collapsed and filtered. Productive Simpson clonality was computed per sample as the square root of Simpson's diversity index over productive rearrangements. TCRdb took this table from immuneACCESS and kept in-frame rearrangements with V and J called. Such tables lack part of the clones; where checked against another copy, unresolved V genes explain under half of the gap, and the rest is unexplained. The V and J calls and clone size come from that table; D and trimming were worked out from the DNA. The sample table records about 360,000 clones; around 83% of these occur just once. The leading ten clones occupy around 3% of the sample.

General conclusions and limits of the study: Clinical and demographic metadata were provided uncurated, with the amount varying by source and participant.

Collaborating institutions collected whole blood in K2EDTA tubes following their own protocols. For TCRbeta analysis, collaborator samples were shipped as frozen whole blood, as isolated PBMCs, or as DNA extracted from either sample type. V was cut back by 1 base and J by 6 bases, leaving a gap of 9 bases between them. Via the germline V gene (reference sequence), CDR1 is LNHNV and CDR2 YYDKDF. Inclusive of the bounding cysteine and phenylalanine, the CDR3 is 13 residues long. The retained sequence is limited to the CDR3, 39 bases, with the frame set at the first base. This receptor was identified in a man aged 25 to 45 with active or convalescent COVID-19. Sequencing input: peripheral blood. The chain employs TRBV15 and TRBJ1-1, with the D gene call left open. Here is the DNA: TGTGCCACCAGCAGAGCAATAGAGTCTGAAGCTTTCTTT. This translates into CATSRAIESEAFF. Outside the CDR3, residues come from the reference TRBV15 and TRBJ1-1 proteins, so the full variable domain is: DAMVIQNPRYQVTQFGKPVTLSCSQTLNHNVMYWYQQKSSQAPKLLFHYYDKDFNNEADTPDNFQSRRPNTSFCFLDIRSPGLGDTAMYLCATSRAIESEAFFGQGTRLTVV.